This entry features one T cell receptor beta chain sequence. The sample belongs to a study of blood T cell repertoires in COVID-19. In the study overall: There were acute and convalescent COVID-19 samples, and they came from the United States, Italy and Spain. From T cells, B-cell-depleted T cells, or PBMCs came the material, which was cDNA or gDNA.

Looked up from germline, CDR1 is LGHDT and CDR2 is YNNKEL (reference sequence). The CDR3 spans 13 residues. Trimming stripped 1 base from V and 8 bases from J, with 11 bases between. Original methodology: The authors estimated nucleated cell counts from reference gene primer amplification. Generated by immunoSEQ multiplex PCR, the TCRdb table keeps only in-frame clones and is missing some. V, J and clone size derive from that table, while D and trimming were established from the DNA sequence. The table lists about 170,000 clones, around 82% of them singletons. The sample consisted of peripheral blood. The chain has TRBV3-1 (or the pseudogene TRBV3-2) and TRBJ1-2, with a possible D match to TRBD1 (6 bases). This clonotype was obtained from a man aged 65 to 79 with active or convalescent COVID-19. CDR3: CASSQAGGGGYTF. In DNA form, the CDR3 reads TGTGCCAGCAGCCAAGCGGGGGGGGGCGGCTACACCTTC.